The 5 T cell receptor beta chains presented below share a single source sample, sequenced in a study of T cell changes during pregnancy in multiple sclerosis. Repertoires were generated with immunoSEQ multiplex PCR, while TCRdb's copy carries only in-frame clones and drops some. Here the sample spans some 64,000 clones, around 90% being singletons. The material sequenced was peripheral blood, taken in the first trimester of pregnancy. Receptors were obtained from a female donor in good health, enrolled as a control in a pregnancy study.

V gene TRBV7-2 combines with J gene TRBJ1-4, with 7 bases aligning to TRBD1. Trimming at V came to 2 bases and at J to 5 bases, leaving 5 bases not matched to a gene. The CDR3 totals 15 residues. Germline loops: CDR1 SGHTA, CDR2 FQGNSA. This chain's CDR3 is CASSLNRGGNEKLFF. In nucleotides, the CDR3 is TGTGCCAGCAGCTTAAACAGGGGTGGGAATGAAAAACTGTTTTTT. Full variable domain (remainder filled in from reference TRBV7-2 and TRBJ1-4): GAGVSQSPSNKVTEKGKDVELRCDPISGHTALYWYRQSLGQGLEFLIYFQGNSAPDKSGLPSDRFSAERTGGSVSTLTIQRTQQEDSAVYLCASSLNRGGNEKLFFGSGTQLSVL.

The chain combines TRBV7-2 with TRBJ2-2, with 8 bases matching TRBD2. Trimming removed 1 base from V and 1 base from J; junction bases left unmatched: 11. This CDR3 spans 19 amino acids. Germline CDR1 SGHTA, CDR2 FQGNSA. CDR3 loop: CASSLDNQVSGKNTGELFF. CDR3 DNA: TGTGCCAGCAGCTTAGATAATCAGGTTAGCGGGAAGAACACCGGGGAGCTGTTTTTT. Looking up the rest from reference TRBV7-2 and TRBJ2-2 gives the full variable domain: GAGVSQSPSNKVTEKGKDVELRCDPISGHTALYWYRQSLGQGLEFLIYFQGNSAPDKSGLPSDRFSAERTGGSVSTLTIQRTQQEDSAVYLCASSLDNQVSGKNTGELFFGEGSRLTVL.

The V call is TRBV13, the J call TRBJ1-2; D gene unclear. Trimming pared 5 bases from V and 4 bases from J, leaving 8 bases between. This CDR3 has 12 amino acids. From germline, CDR1 is PRHDT and CDR2 FYEKMQ (reference sequence). The CDR3 DNA reads as TGTGCCAGCAGCGGTCGGGGCTATGGCTACACCTTC. Translation gives CASSGRGYGYTF. Supplemented by reference TRBV13 and TRBJ1-2, the full variable domain reads AAGVIQSPRHLIKEKRETATLKCYPIPRHDTVYWYQQGPGQDPQFLISFYEKMQSDKGSIPDRFSAQQFSDYHSELNMSSLELGDSALYFCASSGRGYGYTFGSGTRLTVV.

CDR3 sequence: CASSYSTNRPYEQYF. The CDR3 nucleotides read TGTGCCAGCAGTTACTCGACTAACCGGCCCTACGAGCAGTACTTC. The rearrangement joins TRBV6-5 to TRBJ2-7; D might be TRBD2 (5 bases). From germline, CDR1 is MNHEY and CDR2 SVGAGI. The CDR3 sequence is 15 residues long. Trimming took off 0 bases at V and 2 bases at J, with 11 bases between the two ends.

The gene calls are TRBV5-5 and TRBJ2-5, with 13 bases identical to TRBD2. The CDR3 is 16 amino acids. V shed 5 bases, J shed 5 bases, and the junction held 9 bases outside the gene matches. CDR1 and CDR2 from the germline V gene are SGHKS and YYEKEE (reference sequence). The CDR3 loop is CASRRTSGGPLETQYF. The CDR3 DNA reads TGTGCCAGCAGGCGGACTAGCGGGGGCCCGTTGGAGACCCAGTACTTC. Variable domain in full (rest from reference TRBV5-5 and TRBJ2-5): DAGVTQSPTHLIKTRGQQVTLRCSPISGHKSVSWYQQVLGQGPQFIFQYYEKEERGRGNFPDRFSARQFPNYSSELNVNALLLGDSALYLCASRRTSGGPLETQYFGPGTRLLVL.